This is a list of T cell receptor beta chains from one sample in a study of blood T cell repertoires in COVID-19. Assay used: immunoSEQ multiplex PCR; TCRdb lists only in-frame clones, some missing. The data contain hundreds of thousands of clones, more than 70% of them singletons. The specimen was PBMCs or T cells enriched from blood (not recorded which). Source of these receptors: a woman aged 40 to 50 with acute COVID-19. The CDR3 runs from the conserved cysteine through the conserved F or W. D genes are given only for firm matches. Some rows have no size entry. The others give once, few or many, or a class for an expanded clone.

clone size,D gene,J gene,V gene,CDR3 protein,CDR3 DNA
-,TRBD2,TRBJ2-1,TRBV4-3,CASSQDVSGRASSSYNEQFF,TGCGCCAGCAGCCAAGATGTGAGCGGGAGGGCCTCGAGCTCCTACAATGAGCAGTTCTTC
-,-,TRBJ2-2,TRBV11-3,CASSLDLGRVVNGELFF,TGTGCCAGCAGCTTAGATCTTGGCAGGGTCGTTAACGGGGAGCTGTTTTTT
-,TRBD1,TRBJ1-2,TRBV4-1,CASSQPARGNYGYTF,TGCGCCAGCAGCCAACCGGCCAGGGGGAACTATGGCTACACCTTC
-,TRBD2,TRBJ2-3,TRBV10-2,CASSEGAGGSTYTDTQYF,TGCGCCAGCAGTGAGGGGGCGGGAGGCTCAACGTACACAGATACGCAGTATTTT
-,-,TRBJ1-2,TRBV18,CASSPSGDGYTF,TGTGCCAGCTCCCCCTCGGGGGATGGCTACACCTTC
-,TRBD1,TRBJ1-1,TRBV9,CASSVTGANTEAFF,TGTGCCAGCAGCGTGACAGGGGCGAACACTGAAGCTTTCTTT
-,TRBD2,TRBJ2-3,TRBV9,CASSVSQLLAESTDTQYF,TGTGCCAGCAGCGTATCCCAACTGCTAGCGGAGAGCACAGATACGCAGTATTTT
once,TRBD1,TRBJ1-2,TRBV29-1,CSVLQGAMGYGYTF,TGCAGCGTTCTCCAGGGGGCAATGGGCTATGGCTACACCTTC
-,TRBD2,TRBJ2-2,TRBV4-2,CASSQDYGRETGELFF,TGTGCCAGCAGCCAAGATTACGGGAGGGAGACCGGGGAGCTGTTTTTT
once,-,TRBJ1-1,TRBV7-9,CASSPLGGGSAFF,TGTGCCAGCAGCCCCCTCGGCGGAGGCTCAGCTTTCTTT
-,-,TRBJ1-3,TRBV24-1,CATSDPQGSGNTIYF,TGTGCCACCAGTGATCCACAGGGATCTGGAAACACCATATATTTT
once,TRBD1,TRBJ2-7,TRBV6-5,CASSYGGTGPYEQYF,TGTGCCAGCAGTTACGGAGGGACAGGACCCTACGAGCAGTACTTC
-,-,TRBJ1-4,TRBV28,CASSTPLDEKLFF,TGTGCCAGCAGTACCCCACTAGATGAAAAACTGTTTTTT
once,-,TRBJ1-1,TRBV16,CASSHGQLGNTEAFF,TGTGCCAGCAGCCATGGACAGTTAGGGAACACTGAAGCTTTCTTT
-,-,TRBJ1-1,TRBV7-9,CASSLLQGNTEAFF,TGTGCCAGCAGCTTGCTGCAGGGGAACACTGAAGCTTTCTTT
-,-,TRBJ2-1,TRBV18,CASSSMGGLNNEQFF,TGTGCCAGCTCGTCGATGGGCGGACTAAACAATGAGCAGTTCTTC
-,TRBD1,TRBJ1-5,TRBV19,CASSISSGGSRPQHF,TGTGCCAGTAGTATTTCGTCAGGGGGCAGTAGACCCCAGCATTTT
-,-,TRBJ2-2,TRBV28,CASSFLQGSGELFF,TGTGCCAGCAGTTTTCTACAGGGATCAGGGGAGCTGTTTTTT
-,-,TRBJ1-6,TRBV11-2,CASSSPLSSYNSPLHF,TGTGCCAGCAGCTCACCGCTGAGCTCCTATAATTCACCCCTCCACTTT
-,TRBD2,TRBJ2-3,TRBV9,CASSFSGRGSDTQYF,TGTGCCAGCAGCTTTAGCGGGAGGGGATCAGATACGCAGTATTTT
-,-,TRBJ1-4,TRBV19,CASSISTVVEKLFF,TGTGCCAGTAGTATAAGCACAGTAGTGGAAAAACTGTTTTTT
-,TRBD2,TRBJ2-1,TRBV27,CASSFDSKPGLAYNEQFF,TGTGCCAGCAGTTTCGACTCCAAACCGGGACTAGCCTACAATGAGCAGTTCTTC
few,-,TRBJ1-2,TRBV10-3,CAISGQVNYGYTF,TGTGCCATCAGTGGACAGGTTAACTATGGCTACACCTTC
once,-,TRBJ2-2,TRBV2,CASNGLYTGELFF,TGTGCCAGCAACGGACTGTACACCGGGGAGCTGTTTTTT
-,-,TRBJ2-3,TRBV3-1/TRBV3-2,CASSQDHSGSTDTQYF,TGTGCCAGCAGCCAAGATCACAGCGGAAGCACAGATACGCAGTATTTT
-,TRBD1,TRBJ1-1,TRBV6-2/TRBV6-3,CASSSSRDRGYTEAFF,TGTGCCAGCAGTTCGAGCCGGGACAGGGGGTACACTGAAGCTTTCTTT
-,TRBD1,TRBJ1-1,TRBV4-3,CASSQDSIRQGNTEAFF,TGCGCCAGCAGCCAAGATAGTATCCGACAGGGGAACACTGAAGCTTTCTTT
-,-,TRBJ2-3,TRBV2,CASSEPGGPVTDTQYF,TGTGCCAGCAGTGAACCCGGCGGGCCTGTAACAGATACGCAGTATTTT
-,TRBD2,TRBJ2-5,TRBV30,CACLLGLVETQYF,TGTGCCTGCCTATTAGGACTAGTGGAGACCCAGTACTTC
few,-,TRBJ1-6,TRBV30,CAWSAGLGSSPLHF,TGTGCCTGGAGTGCCGGGTTGGGTAGTTCACCCCTCCACTTT
once,TRBD1,TRBJ2-3,TRBV7-9,CASSRTGAADTQYF,TGTGCCAGCAGCCGAACAGGGGCGGCAGATACGCAGTATTTT
-,-,TRBJ2-5,TRBV19,CASSPGGGETQYF,TGTGCCAGTAGTCCCGGCGGAGGAGAGACCCAGTACTTC
-,TRBD2,TRBJ2-1,TRBV14,CASSRNTSGSLYNEQFF,TGTGCCAGCAGCCGGAACACTAGCGGGAGTTTATACAATGAGCAGTTCTTC
-,TRBD1,TRBJ1-4,TRBV28,CASSPRDRANEKLFF,TGTGCCAGCAGTCCCCGGGACAGGGCTAATGAAAAACTGTTTTTT
-,TRBD1,TRBJ1-2,TRBV30,CAWKTGQGADGYTF,TGTGCCTGGAAAACCGGACAGGGGGCTGATGGCTACACCTTC
-,-,TRBJ1-2,TRBV9,CASSVAGRGMFYGYTF,TGTGCCAGCAGCGTAGCTGGCAGGGGAATGTTCTATGGCTACACCTTC
-,-,TRBJ2-5,TRBV12-3/TRBV12-4,CASMRGGETQYF,TGTGCCAGCATGAGGGGAGGCGAGACCCAGTACTTC
-,TRBD1,TRBJ2-3,TRBV9,CASSVVTGGRDTQYF,TGTGCCAGCAGCGTAGTTACAGGGGGCAGAGATACGCAGTATTTT
-,-,TRBJ1-1,TRBV2,CASSFGTEAFF,TGTGCCAGCAGTTTCGGGACTGAAGCTTTCTTT
-,TRBD2,TRBJ2-1,TRBV14,CASSQVVLAGSEQFF,TGTGCCAGCAGCCAAGTTGTGCTAGCGGGCAGCGAGCAGTTCTTC
-,-,TRBJ1-6,TRBV3-1/TRBV3-2,CASSRLTDSPLHF,TGTGCCAGCAGCCGACTAACGGATTCACCCCTCCACTTT
-,-,TRBJ1-6,TRBV28,CASSLVAGVGSPLHF,TGTGCCAGCAGTTTAGTCGCGGGGGTGGGTTCACCCCTCCACTTT
-,-,TRBJ1-1,TRBV6-5,CASSQTFEAFF,TGTGCCAGCAGTCAAACTTTTGAAGCTTTCTTT
once,-,TRBJ2-5,TRBV7-6,CASSLLERIQETQYF,TGTGCCAGCAGCTTACTCGAGCGTATACAAGAGACCCAGTACTTC
-,-,TRBJ2-1,TRBV5-8,CASSLAYRVNEQFF,TGTGCCAGCAGCTTGGCCTACAGAGTTAATGAGCAGTTCTTC
once,-,TRBJ1-1,TRBV5-1,CASSLAPGRVNTEAFF,TGCGCCAGCAGCTTGGCCCCAGGGCGCGTGAACACTGAAGCTTTCTTT
once,TRBD1,TRBJ1-5,TRBV27,CASRTGGGNQPQHF,TGTGCCAGCAGAACAGGGGGCGGCAATCAGCCCCAGCATTTT
-,-,TRBJ1-5,TRBV20-1,CSASETFSNQPQHF,TGCAGTGCTAGTGAGACATTTAGCAATCAGCCCCAGCATTTT
-,-,TRBJ1-5,TRBV20-1,CSAGGRRPQHF,TGCAGTGCGGGTGGCAGGCGGCCCCAGCATTTT
-,-,TRBJ1-2,TRBV6-1,CASSDQTGTTRRQASTF,TGTGCCAGCAGTGACCAAACCGGAACGACCAGAAGACAGGCTTCCACCTTC